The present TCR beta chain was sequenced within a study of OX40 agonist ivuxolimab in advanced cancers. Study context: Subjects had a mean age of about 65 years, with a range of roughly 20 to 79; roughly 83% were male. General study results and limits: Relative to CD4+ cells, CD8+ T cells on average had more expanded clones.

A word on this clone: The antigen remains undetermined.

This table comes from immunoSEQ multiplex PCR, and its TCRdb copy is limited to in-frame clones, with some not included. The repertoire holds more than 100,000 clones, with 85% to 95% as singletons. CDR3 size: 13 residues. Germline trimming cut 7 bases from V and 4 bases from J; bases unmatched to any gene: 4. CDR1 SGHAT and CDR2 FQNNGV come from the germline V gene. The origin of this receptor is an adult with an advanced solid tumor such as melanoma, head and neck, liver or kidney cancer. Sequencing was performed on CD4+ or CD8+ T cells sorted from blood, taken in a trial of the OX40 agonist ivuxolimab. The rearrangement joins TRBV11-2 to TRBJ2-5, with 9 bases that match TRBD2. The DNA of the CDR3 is TGTGCCAGCACCTCGACTAGCGGAGAGACCCAGTACTTC. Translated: CASTSTSGETQYF.